The clone carrying this T cell receptor beta chain was counted between two and nine times. Its antigen is as yet unknown. The sample is drawn from a study of T cells after yellow fever vaccination. Study-wide results and limits: Faster peaking, at day 5 versus 15, marked a secondary response that was weaker.

This CDR3 comprises 16 residues. Trimming took off 1 base at V and 0 bases at J, with 12 bases between the two ends. The germline gives CDR1 KGHSH, CDR2 LQKENI. TCRdb passed the 5' RACE reads through MiXCR, listing each CDR3 protein once. The table shows roughly 340,000 distinct CDR3 sequences, with under 5% occurring only once. The V call is TRBV18, the J call TRBJ1-1; D might be TRBD1 (5 bases). Sequenced here: PBMCs, sampled 5 days after the yellow fever booster vaccination. The sequence derives from a man aged 18 to 30 who received the YFV17D yellow fever vaccine. CDR3 nucleotides: TGTGCCAGCTCACCACTCCAGGGAGCTATGAACACTGAAGCTTTCTTT. Translating gives CASSPLQGAMNTEAFF.